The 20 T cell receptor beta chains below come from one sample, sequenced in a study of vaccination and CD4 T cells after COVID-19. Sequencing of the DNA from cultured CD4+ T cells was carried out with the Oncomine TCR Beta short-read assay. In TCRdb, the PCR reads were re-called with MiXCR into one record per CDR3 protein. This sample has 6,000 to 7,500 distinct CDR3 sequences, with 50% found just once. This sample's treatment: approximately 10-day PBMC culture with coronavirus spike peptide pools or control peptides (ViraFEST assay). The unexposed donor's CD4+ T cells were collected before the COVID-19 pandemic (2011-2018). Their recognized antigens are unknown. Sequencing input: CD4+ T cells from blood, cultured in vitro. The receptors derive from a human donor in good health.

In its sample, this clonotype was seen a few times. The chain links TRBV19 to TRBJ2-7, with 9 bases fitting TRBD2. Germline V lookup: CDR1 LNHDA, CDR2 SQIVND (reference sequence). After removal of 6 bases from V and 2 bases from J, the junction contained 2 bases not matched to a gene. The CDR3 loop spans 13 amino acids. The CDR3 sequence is CASSERGAYEQYF. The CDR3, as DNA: TGTGCCAGTAGCGAGCGGGGGGCCTACGAGCAGTACTTC.

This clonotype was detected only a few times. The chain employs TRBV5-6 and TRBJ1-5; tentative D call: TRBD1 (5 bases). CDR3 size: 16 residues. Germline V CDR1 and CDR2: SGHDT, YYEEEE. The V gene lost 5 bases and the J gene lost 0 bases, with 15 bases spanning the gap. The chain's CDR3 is CASRWGGPSSNQPQHF. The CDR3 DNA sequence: TGTGCCAGCAGATGGGGGGGACCGAGTAGCAATCAGCCCCAGCATTTT.

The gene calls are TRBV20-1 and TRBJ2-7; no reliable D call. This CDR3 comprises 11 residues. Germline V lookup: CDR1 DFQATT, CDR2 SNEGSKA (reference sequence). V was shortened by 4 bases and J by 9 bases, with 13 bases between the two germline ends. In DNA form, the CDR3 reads TGCAGTGCTAATTTCGGGTCGAGGCAGTACTTC. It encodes CSANFGSRQYF.

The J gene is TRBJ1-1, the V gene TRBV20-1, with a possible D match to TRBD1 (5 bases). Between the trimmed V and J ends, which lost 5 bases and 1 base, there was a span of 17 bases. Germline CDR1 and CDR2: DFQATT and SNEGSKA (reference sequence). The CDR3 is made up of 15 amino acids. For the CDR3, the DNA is TGCAGTGCTTCCCAGGCGGGTGGGGGGAACACTGAAGCTTTCTTT. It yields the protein CSASQAGGGNTEAFF.

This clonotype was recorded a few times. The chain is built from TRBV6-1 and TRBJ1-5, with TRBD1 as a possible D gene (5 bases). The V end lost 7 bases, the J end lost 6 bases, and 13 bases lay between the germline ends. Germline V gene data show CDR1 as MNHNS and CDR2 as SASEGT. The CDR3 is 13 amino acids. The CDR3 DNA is TGTGCCAGCACCCCGGGGGGTACTCAGCCCCAGCATTTT. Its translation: CASTPGGTQPQHF.

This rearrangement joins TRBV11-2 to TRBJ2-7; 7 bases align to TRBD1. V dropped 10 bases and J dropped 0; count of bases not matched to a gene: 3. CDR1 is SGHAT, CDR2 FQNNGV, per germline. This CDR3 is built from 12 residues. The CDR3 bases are TGTGCCATCCGGGACAGCTCCTACGAGCAGTACTTC. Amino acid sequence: CAIRDSSYEQYF.

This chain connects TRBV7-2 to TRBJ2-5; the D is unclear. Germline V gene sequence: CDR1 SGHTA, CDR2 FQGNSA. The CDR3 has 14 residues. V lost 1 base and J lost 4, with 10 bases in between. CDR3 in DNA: TGTACCAGCAGCTTAGTAGGGCAGTTAGAGACCCAGTACTTC. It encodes CTSSLVGQLETQYF. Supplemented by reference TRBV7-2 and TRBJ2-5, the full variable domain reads GAGVSQSPSNKVTEKGKDVELRCDPISGHTALYWYRQSLGQGLEFLIYFQGNSAPDKSGLPSDRFSAERTGGSVSTLTIQRTQQEDSAVYLCTSSLVGQLETQYFGPGTRLLVL.

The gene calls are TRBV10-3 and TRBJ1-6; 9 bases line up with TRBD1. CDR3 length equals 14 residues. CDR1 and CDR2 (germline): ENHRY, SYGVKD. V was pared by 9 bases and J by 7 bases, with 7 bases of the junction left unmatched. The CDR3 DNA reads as TGTGCCATGCGTGCGGGACAGGGAAATTCACCCCTCCACTTT. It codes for CAMRAGQGNSPLHF.

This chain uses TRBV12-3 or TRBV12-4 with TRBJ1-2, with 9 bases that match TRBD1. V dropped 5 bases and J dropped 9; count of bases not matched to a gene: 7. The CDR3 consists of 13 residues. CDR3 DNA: TGTGCCAGCAGTACTACAGGGGGCACGAGCTACACCTTC. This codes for CASSTTGGTSYTF.

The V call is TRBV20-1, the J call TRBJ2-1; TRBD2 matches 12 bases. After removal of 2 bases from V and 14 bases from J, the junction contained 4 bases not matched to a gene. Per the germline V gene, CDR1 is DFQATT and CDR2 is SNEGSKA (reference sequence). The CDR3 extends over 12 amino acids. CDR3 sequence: CSARRTSGDEFF. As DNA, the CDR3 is TGCAGTGCTAGACGGACTAGCGGGGACGAGTTCTTC.

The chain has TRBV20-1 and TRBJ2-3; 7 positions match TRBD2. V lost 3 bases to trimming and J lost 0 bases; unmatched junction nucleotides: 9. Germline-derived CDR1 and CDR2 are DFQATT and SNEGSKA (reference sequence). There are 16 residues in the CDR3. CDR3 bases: TGCAGTGCTAGGAAGTCCAGCGGGATTAGCACAGATACGCAGTATTTT. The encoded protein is CSARKSSGISTDTQYF.

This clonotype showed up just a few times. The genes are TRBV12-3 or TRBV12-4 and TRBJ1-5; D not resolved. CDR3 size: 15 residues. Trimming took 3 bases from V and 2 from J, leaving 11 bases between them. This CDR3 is CASSFRGQGNQPQHF. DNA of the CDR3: TGTGCCAGCAGTTTTCGTGGGCAGGGCAATCAGCCCCAGCATTTT.

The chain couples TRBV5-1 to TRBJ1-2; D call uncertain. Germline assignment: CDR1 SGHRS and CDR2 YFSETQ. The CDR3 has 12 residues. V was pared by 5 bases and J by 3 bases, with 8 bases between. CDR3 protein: CASRPGDYGYTF. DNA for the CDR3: TGCGCCAGCAGACCGGGCGACTATGGCTACACCTTC.

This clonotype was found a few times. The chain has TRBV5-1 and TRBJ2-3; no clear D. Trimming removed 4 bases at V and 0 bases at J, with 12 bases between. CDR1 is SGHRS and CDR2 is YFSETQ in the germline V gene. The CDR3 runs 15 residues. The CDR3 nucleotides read TGCGCCAGCAGCCCTCAGGCATTAAGCACAGATACGCAGTATTTT. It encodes CASSPQALSTDTQYF.

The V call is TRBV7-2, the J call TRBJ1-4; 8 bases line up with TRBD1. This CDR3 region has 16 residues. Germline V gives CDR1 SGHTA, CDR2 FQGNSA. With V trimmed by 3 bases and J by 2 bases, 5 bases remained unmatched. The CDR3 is CASSFPRTGTNEKLFF. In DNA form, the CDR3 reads TGTGCCAGCAGCTTCCCCCGGACAGGGACTAATGAAAAACTGTTTTTT. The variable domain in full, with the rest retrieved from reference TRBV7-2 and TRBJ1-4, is GAGVSQSPSNKVTEKGKDVELRCDPISGHTALYWYRQSLGQGLEFLIYFQGNSAPDKSGLPSDRFSAERTGGSVSTLTIQRTQQEDSAVYLCASSFPRTGTNEKLFFGSGTQLSVL.

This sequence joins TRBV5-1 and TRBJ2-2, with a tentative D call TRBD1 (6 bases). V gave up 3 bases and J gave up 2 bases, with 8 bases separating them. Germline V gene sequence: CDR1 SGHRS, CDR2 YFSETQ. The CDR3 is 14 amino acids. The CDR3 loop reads CASSYRVNTGELFF. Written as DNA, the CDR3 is TGCGCCAGCAGCTACAGGGTCAACACCGGGGAGCTGTTTTTT.

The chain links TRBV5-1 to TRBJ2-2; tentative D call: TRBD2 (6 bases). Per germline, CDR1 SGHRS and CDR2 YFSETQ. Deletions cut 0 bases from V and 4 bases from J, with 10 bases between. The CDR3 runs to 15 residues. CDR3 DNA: TGCGCCAGCAGCTTGGGCGGGGCCGGCACCGGGGAGCTGTTTTTT. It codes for CASSLGGAGTGELFF. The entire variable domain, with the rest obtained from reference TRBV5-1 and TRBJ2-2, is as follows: KAGVTQTPRYLIKTRGQQVTLSCSPISGHRSVSWYQQTPGQGLQFLFEYFSETQRNKGNFPGRFSGRQFSNSRSEMNVSTLELGDSALYLCASSLGGAGTGELFFGEGSRLTVL.

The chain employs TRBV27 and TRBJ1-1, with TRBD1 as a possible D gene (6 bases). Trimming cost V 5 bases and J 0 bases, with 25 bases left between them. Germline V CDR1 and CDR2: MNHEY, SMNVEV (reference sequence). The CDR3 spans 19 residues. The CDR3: CASSPGTFETPFMNTEAFF. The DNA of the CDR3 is TGTGCCAGCAGTCCGGGGACATTCGAGACCCCCTTTATGAACACTGAAGCTTTCTTT.

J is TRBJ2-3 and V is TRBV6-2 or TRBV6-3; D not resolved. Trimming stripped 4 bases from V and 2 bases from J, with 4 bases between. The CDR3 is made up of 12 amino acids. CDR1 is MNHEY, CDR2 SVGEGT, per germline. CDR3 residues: CASSSYTDTQYF. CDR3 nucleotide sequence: TGTGCCAGCAGTTCCTACACAGATACGCAGTATTTT.

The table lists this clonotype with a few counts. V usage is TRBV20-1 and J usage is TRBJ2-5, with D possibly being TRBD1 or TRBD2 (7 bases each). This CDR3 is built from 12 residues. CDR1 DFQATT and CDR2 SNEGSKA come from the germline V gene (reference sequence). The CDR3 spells CSPGRGGETQYF. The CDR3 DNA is TGCAGCCCTGGCAGGGGGGGAGAGACCCAGTACTTC.